Listed below are T cell receptor beta chains from one sample, sequenced in a study of blood T cell repertoires in COVID-19. Measured with immunoSEQ multiplex PCR; TCRdb has only the in-frame clones, and not every one. The sample gives tens of thousands of clones, about 87% of which show up once; roughly 6.8% is in the top ten. What was sequenced was peripheral blood. Receptors were obtained from a woman aged 45 to 65 with acute or convalescent COVID-19. Both conserved end residues are part of each CDR3. A D gene is named only where the DNA matches it firmly. Where a row states a size, it is once, few, many or the class of an expanded clone; other rows omit it.

TRBD1	TRBV12-3/TRBV12-4	NA	CASRVGTAEAFF
NA	TRBV5-5	NA	CASSLAFGSSYEQYF
NA	TRBV7-2	NA	CASSTSPGQPQHF
TRBD1	TRBV19	once	CASRRGQGWREPQHF
NA	TRBV20-1	once	CSAPSYGYTF
NA	TRBV5-6	once	CASSFPQTTYEQYF
TRBD2	TRBV3-1/TRBV3-2	NA	CASSQGLAVYNEQFF
TRBD2	TRBV3-1/TRBV3-2	few	CASSHGLDEQFF
NA	TRBV11-1	NA	CASSLAGPGETQYF
TRBD1	TRBV28	NA	CASSFGTGLSPLHF
NA	TRBV12-3/TRBV12-4	NA	CASGQGIQYF
TRBD2	TRBV3-1/TRBV3-2	NA	CASSQSLAGVDTQYF
NA	TRBV20-1	NA	CSASLGGGAFF
NA	TRBV3-1/TRBV3-2	NA	CASSQDRNTEAFF
NA	TRBV12-3/TRBV12-4	NA	CASSYMDEQFF
NA	TRBV15	NA	CATSRRGGGSETQYF
TRBD1	TRBV3-1/TRBV3-2	once	CASSSWTGKNTEAFF
TRBD1	TRBV10-1	NA	CASSEDRGPNTEAFF
NA	TRBV7-2	NA	CASSPLYQGYNSPLHF
TRBD2	TRBV11-2	few	CASSSLAEWGEQFF
NA	TRBV18	NA	CASSPTQTLGEEQFF
TRBD1	TRBV28	NA	CASSQLDRVGEQYF
NA	TRBV24-1	NA	CATSDAAGERGGYTF
TRBD2	TRBV28	NA	CASSFDRIAGEQYF
TRBD2	TRBV2	NA	CASSDTSGGADTQYF
TRBD1	TRBV3-1/TRBV3-2	NA	CASSQTTGAPNEKLFF
TRBD1	TRBV27	NA	CASSPGDSNSPLHF
NA	TRBV2	few	CASSRQNTQDQPQHF
NA	TRBV7-3	NA	CASSLRRGEQFF
NA	TRBV5-1	NA	CASTNSYEQYF
NA	TRBV2	NA	CASGGHQNEKLFF
TRBD1	TRBV28	NA	CASSLESGGNTEAFF
NA	TRBV25-1	NA	CASTTSRSSGDTQYF
NA	TRBV11-2	NA	CASNGLDSQETQYF
TRBD1	TRBV6-2/TRBV6-3	NA	CASSSNRHPRGYQPQHF
NA	TRBV5-1	NA	CASSLDPLGGNTEAFF
NA	TRBV15	NA	CATSRDRDTAKNIQYF
TRBD2	TRBV5-1	NA	CASSPGLAGGPQETQYF
NA	TRBV7-3	NA	CASSPSRVLETQYF
NA	TRBV18	few	CASSPSGQGNSPLHF
TRBD1	TRBV2	NA	CASRGDRSNEKLFF
NA	TRBV21-1	NA	CARRAPWRDRSLPYEQYF
TRBD1	TRBV7-8	medium-sized	CASSSRQGPSWEQYF
NA	TRBV11-3	once	CASSLEDTLSDGNTIYF
TRBD2	TRBV28	NA	CASSLLPGGGGTDTQYF
NA	TRBV18	NA	CASSPRGQRVTEAFF
NA	TRBV6-2/TRBV6-3	NA	CASSPSPQPQHF
TRBD1	TRBV5-5	NA	CASSLARGLNYGYTF
NA	TRBV5-1	NA	CASSSRTASSYNSPLHF
NA	TRBV7-2	NA	CASSFLYEQYF
TRBD2	TRBV11-3	few	CASSSSGLGATGEQYF
NA	TRBV7-8	few	CASSLFSTGELFF
TRBD1	TRBV9	NA	CASSVGPGQGFDEQFF
NA	TRBV19	NA	CASSARPRDNEQFF
NA	TRBV10-1	NA	CASSDRTTGASDTDTQYF
NA	TRBV6-5	NA	CASSSTSFYEQFF
NA	TRBV12-3/TRBV12-4	NA	CASSLGQNYGYTF